The 30 T cell receptor beta chains listed next were all sequenced from one sample in a study of blood T cell repertoires in COVID-19. Profiled with immunoSEQ multiplex PCR; TCRdb holds only in-frame clones, not every one. The table records 130,000 to 150,000 clones, around 85% of them present only once. Input material: PBMCs or T cells enriched from blood (not recorded which). The receptors derive from a man between 45 and 60 years old who had recovered from COVID-19.

This clone was counted once. V usage is TRBV5-1 and J usage is TRBJ2-1; 8 positions match TRBD1. Losses at the gene ends were 0 bases for V and 7 bases for J; bases not matched to a gene: 6. Germline assignment: CDR1 SGHRS and CDR2 YFSETQ. The length of the CDR3 is 15 residues. DNA of the CDR3: TGCGCCAGCAGCTTGGCCGGACAGGGATGGAATGAGCAGTTCTTC. This translates into CASSLAGQGWNEQFF.

The chain combines TRBV9 with TRBJ1-2, with D unresolved. V was pared by 0 bases and J by 0 bases, with 12 bases between. CDR1 is SGDLS, CDR2 YYNGEE, per germline. This CDR3 region has 16 residues. The CDR3 reads CASSVARRPTNYGYTF. The CDR3 DNA sequence: TGTGCCAGCAGCGTAGCACGCAGGCCGACTAACTATGGCTACACCTTC.

This clone was observed a few times. The chain links TRBV21-1 to TRBJ1-2. TRBV21-1 is listed as a pseudogene. This CDR3 is built from 13 residues. The CDR3 is CASSKGALYGYTF. In DNA, the CDR3 is TGTGCCAGCAGCAAAGGAGCTCTCTATGGCTACACCTTC.

The rearrangement joins TRBV2 to TRBJ1-1; maybe TRBD1 (5 bases). Trimming pared 6 bases from V and 4 bases from J, leaving 21 bases between. The germline V gene encodes CDR1 SNHLY and CDR2 FYNNEI. This CDR3 has 16 amino acids. The CDR3 DNA reads TGTGCCAGCAGACCCCGTGGTTCCGAAAGGGGCACTGAAGCTTTCTTT. It encodes CASRPRGSERGTEAFF.

CDR3 nucleotide sequence: TGTGCCATCAGTGACCCCACTAGCGGGGGGGCAGATACGCAGTATTTT. Its protein is CAISDPTSGGADTQYF. V gene TRBV10-3 combines with J gene TRBJ2-3; TRBD2 matches 13 bases. Germline trimming cut 3 bases from V and 4 bases from J; bases unmatched to any gene: 4. The CDR3 has 16 amino acids. CDR1 and CDR2 (germline): ENHRY, SYGVKD.

The V call is TRBV6-1, the J call TRBJ1-1, with 9 bases that match TRBD1. Germline lookup yields CDR1 MNHNS and CDR2 SASEGT. V was pared by 4 bases and J by 0 bases, with 9 bases of the junction left unmatched. The CDR3 is 17 residues long. CDR3: CASSAGQGSPMNTEAFF. Here the CDR3 DNA reads TGTGCCAGCAGTGCGGGACAGGGAAGCCCCATGAACACTGAAGCTTTCTTT.

The chain uses TRBV29-1 and TRBJ1-5; D is possibly TRBD1 (5 bases). V was clipped by 7 bases and J by 4 bases, with 14 bases between them. The CDR3 has 13 amino acids. The germline V gene has CDR1 SQVTM and CDR2 ANQGSEA. Here the CDR3 DNA reads TGCAGCGCCCTTTTGGACACGAATCAGCCCCAGCATTTT. This sequence encodes CSALLDTNQPQHF.

The chain couples TRBV6-5 to TRBJ1-3; D is unclear. The germline gives CDR1 MNHEY, CDR2 SVGAGI. V dropped 5 bases and J dropped 0 bases, with 8 bases sitting between them. This CDR3 has 14 residues. CDR3 residues: CASSPRSSGNTIYF. The CDR3 DNA reads TGTGCCAGCAGTCCGAGGAGCTCTGGAAACACCATATATTTT.

The V and J genes are TRBV7-9 and TRBJ1-2, with 9 bases matching TRBD1. Per germline, CDR1 SEHNR and CDR2 FQNEAQ (reference sequence). The trim removed 5 bases at V and 5 bases at J, leaving 9 bases unmatched. There are 15 residues in the CDR3. For the CDR3, the DNA is TGTGCCAGCAGCCAAGGGACAGGGCTTGTGTATGGCTACACCTTC. As protein: CASSQGTGLVYGYTF.

The chain has TRBV7-9 and TRBJ1-2; no clear D gene. The CDR3 covers 15 residues. From germline, CDR1 is SEHNR and CDR2 FQNEAQ (reference sequence). V gave up 1 base and J gave up 6 bases, with 15 bases separating them. CDR3 sequence: CASSLDSARSHGYTF. The CDR3 DNA reads TGTGCCAGCAGCTTAGATAGCGCTAGGTCCCATGGCTACACCTTC.

The chain has TRBV9 and TRBJ2-1, with D possibly being TRBD1 (6 bases). V lost 1 base and J lost 9, with 20 bases in between. CDR1 and CDR2 from the germline V gene are SGDLS and YYNGEE. This CDR3 has 16 residues. The CDR3 loop is CASSVRRDTISREQFF. CDR3 nucleotides: TGTGCCAGCAGCGTACGTCGGGACACGATATCCCGTGAGCAGTTCTTC.

The rearrangement uses TRBV6-4 and TRBJ2-3, with TRBD1 as a possible D gene (5 bases). The V gene lost 2 bases and the J gene lost 0 bases, with 9 bases spanning the gap. This CDR3 has 15 residues. Germline lookup yields CDR1 MRHNA and CDR2 SNTAGT. CDR3 residues: CASSDRGWSTDTQYF. CDR3 DNA: TGTGCCAGCAGTGACAGGGGATGGAGCACAGATACGCAGTATTTT.

J is TRBJ2-2 and V is TRBV28, with a weak D call TRBD1 (6 bases). This CDR3 comprises 13 residues. Trimming pared 8 bases from V and 1 base from J, leaving 8 bases between. From germline, CDR1 is MDHEN and CDR2 SYDVKM. The CDR3 reads CASHRENTGELFF. The DNA for the CDR3 is TGTGCCAGCCACAGGGAGAACACCGGGGAGCTGTTTTTT.

The chain carries TRBV18 and TRBJ1-2, with 8 bases matching TRBD1. This CDR3 is 14 amino acids long. CDR1 KGHSH and CDR2 LQKENI come from the germline V gene. V lost 6 bases to trimming and J lost 3 bases; unmatched junction nucleotides: 6. The CDR3: CASSSNRGDYGYTF. In DNA, the CDR3 is TGTGCCAGCTCTTCCAACAGGGGGGACTATGGCTACACCTTC.

This clone was observed a handful of times. Other DNA sequences within the sample encode an identical CDR3. The genes are TRBV10-3 and TRBJ1-5; 9 bases fit TRBD1. V shed 0 bases and J 6 bases; nucleotides not matched to a gene: 3. Germline values: CDR1 ENHRY, CDR2 SYGVKD. This CDR3 has 15 residues. CDR3 amino acids: CAISESQGAGQPQHF. CDR3 in DNA: TGTGCCATCAGTGAGTCACAGGGGGCGGGTCAGCCCCAGCATTTT.

As for this clone: One end of the junction varies from germline; a read error may be responsible. This sequence joins TRBV5-6 and TRBJ1-2; D possibly corresponds to TRBD1 (5 bases). This CDR3 spans 12 amino acids. Looked up from germline, CDR1 is SGHDT and CDR2 is YYEEEE. The CDR3 coding sequence is TGTGCCAGCAGCCCACCGAGGGGAGGTTCCCTCTTC. The encoded protein is CASSPPRGGSLF.

The V gene is TRBV7-9, the J gene TRBJ2-7; D remains unclear. V was clipped by 1 base and J by 0 bases, with 10 bases between them. The CDR3 runs to 15 residues. Germline loops: CDR1 SEHNR, CDR2 FQNEAQ (reference sequence). The CDR3 loop reads CASSLGQMSSYEQYF. The DNA of the CDR3 is TGTGCCAGCAGCTTAGGTCAAATGAGCTCCTACGAGCAGTACTTC.

The chain is built from TRBV7-8 and TRBJ2-1; D is uncertain. Trimming left V 0 bases short and J 9 bases short, with 12 bases between. CDR1 is SGHVS and CDR2 is FQNEAQ in the germline V gene. The CDR3 consists of 14 residues. DNA of the CDR3: TGTGCCAGCAGCTTAGCGAGTGTAATTGGTGAGCAGTTCTTC. Translation gives CASSLASVIGEQFF.

The count of this clone is one. V and J are TRBV29-1 and TRBJ1-5; TRBD1 matches 7 bases. The CDR3 covers 13 residues. The ends lost 1 base at V and 7 bases at J; junction bases unmatched: 4. The germline CDR1 and CDR2 sequences are SQVTM and ANQGSEA. The CDR3: CSVEGQGGQPQHF. The CDR3 coding sequence is TGCAGCGTTGAAGGACAGGGAGGACAGCCCCAGCATTTT.

The chain uses TRBV7-9 and TRBJ2-2, with 12 bases fitting TRBD1. Losses at the gene ends were 2 bases for V and 4 bases for J; bases not matched to a gene: 8. This CDR3 is 18 amino acids long. Germline V gene sequence: CDR1 SEHNR, CDR2 FQNEAQ (reference sequence). The CDR3 loop is CASSLIPGQGAGTGELFF. The CDR3 DNA is TGTGCCAGCAGCTTAATCCCGGGACAGGGGGCCGGCACCGGGGAGCTGTTTTTT.

This clone was observed a single time. The J gene is TRBJ1-2, the V gene TRBV10-3; D perhaps matches TRBD1 (5 bases). Between the trimmed V and J ends, which lost 5 bases and 3 bases, there was a span of 10 bases. This CDR3 spans 13 amino acids. Germline V gene data show CDR1 as ENHRY and CDR2 as SYGVKD. Written as DNA, the CDR3 is TGTGCCATCAGTACAGGTGGAGACTATGGCTACACCTTC. Its protein is CAISTGGDYGYTF.

The chain joins TRBV5-6 to TRBJ1-2, with D perhaps TRBD1 (5 bases). V lost 1 base and J 12 bases, leaving 13 bases between the germline ends. CDR1 and CDR2 (germline): SGHDT, YYEEEE. This CDR3 is built from 12 residues. The CDR3 sequence: CASSLKQVLHTF. The DNA of the CDR3 is TGTGCCAGCAGCTTGAAACAGGTCCTCCACACCTTC.

This clone was seen only a few times. V gene TRBV4-3 combines with J gene TRBJ2-3; a weak D match, TRBD2 (5 bases). The germline V gene encodes CDR1 LGHNA and CDR2 YSLEER. The CDR3 spans 17 residues. V shed 0 bases and J shed 2 bases, with 15 bases lying between them. The CDR3 is CASSQDTLRGNTDTQYF. The CDR3 DNA sequence: TGCGCCAGCAGCCAAGATACGTTAAGAGGGAACACAGATACGCAGTATTTT.

The chain combines TRBV9 with TRBJ2-1; TRBD2 agrees at 7 bases. This CDR3 region has 16 residues. Looked up from germline, CDR1 is SGDLS and CDR2 is YYNGEE. V trimming: 3 bases; J trimming: 6 bases; junction bases outside the gene matches: 12. The CDR3 is CASSGSLGGGTNEQFF. The CDR3 bases are TGTGCCAGCAGCGGGTCCCTGGGCGGGGGTACCAATGAGCAGTTCTTC.

The chain has TRBV11-2 and TRBJ1-1; 10 bases agree with TRBD1. The J segment lost 5 bases and the V segment lost 4 bases, leaving 7 bases of the junction unmatched. The CDR3 totals 15 residues. Looked up from germline, CDR1 is SGHAT and CDR2 is FQNNGV. This CDR3 is CASSSPGTGETEAFF. CDR3 sequence (DNA): TGTGCCAGCAGCTCCCCCGGGACAGGGGAGACTGAAGCTTTCTTT.

The chain links TRBV7-2 to TRBJ2-7, with D perhaps matching TRBD2 (6 bases). The V and J ends lost 5 bases and 6 bases respectively, with 17 bases between them. The CDR3 extends over 14 amino acids. Germline CDR1 is SGHTA and CDR2 is FQGNSA. CDR3 sequence (DNA): TGTGCCAGCAGCCCGTTATCCAGCGGGCGCGAGCAGTACTTC. This gives the protein CASSPLSSGREQYF.

The V gene is TRBV3-1 (or the pseudogene TRBV3-2), the J gene TRBJ2-7; 9 bases fit TRBD2. CDR1 and CDR2 (germline): LGHDT, YNNKEL (reference sequence). The V gene end was trimmed by 4 bases and the J gene end by 3 bases; junction bases not matched to a gene: 1. This CDR3 contains 13 residues. The CDR3 DNA follows: TGTGCCAGCAGCCGAGCGGGGGGCTACGAGCAGTACTTC. This sequence encodes CASSRAGGYEQYF.

CDR3 DNA: TGTGCCAGCAGATTGAGGGACAGAAAAAACATTCAGTACTTC. Translated: CASRLRDRKNIQYF. The chain carries TRBV28 and TRBJ2-4, with 7 bases that match TRBD1. CDR1 is MDHEN and CDR2 is SYDVKM in the germline V gene. Trimming at V came to 6 bases and at J to 4 bases, leaving 6 bases not matched to a gene. The CDR3 has 14 amino acids.

This clone was counted a few times. The chain has TRBV2 and TRBJ1-2; 8 nucleotides agree with TRBD1. This CDR3 comprises 13 residues. V was clipped by 4 bases and J by 6 bases; unmatched bases: 4. The V gene's germline CDR1 is SNHLY and CDR2 FYNNEI. This CDR3 is CASSGTGRDGYTF. CDR3 nucleotide sequence: TGTGCCAGCAGTGGGACAGGGAGAGATGGCTACACCTTC.

The CDR3 loop reads CASSQAGGSSYEQYF. In DNA form, the CDR3 reads TGTGCCAGCAGCCAAGCGGGGGGATCCTCCTACGAGCAGTACTTC. This sequence joins TRBV4-2 and TRBJ2-7; 7 bases align to TRBD2. With V trimmed by 1 base and J by 0 bases, 3 bases remained unmatched. CDR3 length equals 15 residues. Germline V gene sequence: CDR1 LGHNA, CDR2 YNFKEQ.